This passage covers 9 T cell receptor beta chains from one sample sequenced in a study of pediatric ulcerative colitis. Generated by immunoSEQ multiplex PCR, the TCRdb table keeps only in-frame clones and is missing some. Of about 64,000 clones listed, 86% are singletons. Input material: blood. The receptors were sampled from a boy aged 5-17 years with severe ulcerative colitis.

V usage is TRBV27 and J usage is TRBJ1-4; TRBD1 matches at 7 bases. The CDR3 length is 14 residues. Germline trimming cut 3 bases from V and 4 bases from J; bases unmatched to any gene: 2. Germline V lookup: CDR1 MNHEY, CDR2 SMNVEV (reference sequence). The CDR3, as DNA: TGTGCCAGCAGTTTGACAGGGCTTAATGAAAAACTGTTTTTT. It translates to CASSLTGLNEKLFF.

V is TRBV4-2 and J is TRBJ2-7; either TRBD1 or TRBD2 may supply D (5 bases each). V lost 0 bases, J lost 7 bases, and 10 bases lay in between. The CDR3 runs 13 residues. Germline V lookup: CDR1 LGHNA, CDR2 YNFKEQ. Here the CDR3 reads CASSQDYGAEQYF. In DNA form, the CDR3 reads TGTGCCAGCAGCCAAGATTACGGGGCAGAGCAGTACTTC.

V is TRBV7-9 and J is TRBJ2-7; 7 bases are shared with TRBD2. The ends lost 3 bases at V and 6 bases at J; junction bases unmatched: 5. Germline assignment: CDR1 SEHNR and CDR2 FQNEAQ (reference sequence). The CDR3 runs 13 residues. The DNA for the CDR3 is TGTGCCAGCAGCTTGGTAGCGGGCCTCGAGCAGTACTTC. Protein sequence: CASSLVAGLEQYF. Full variable domain (remainder filled in from reference TRBV7-9 and TRBJ2-7): DTGVSQNPRHKITKRGQNVTFRCDPISEHNRLYWYRQTLGQGPEFLTYFQNEAQLEKSRLLSDRFSAERPKGSFSTLEIQRTEQGDSAMYLCASSLVAGLEQYFGPGTRLTVT.

The J gene is TRBJ2-1, the V gene TRBV9, with 9 nucleotides matching TRBD2. The V segment lost 1 base and the J segment 3 bases; nucleotides outside the gene matches: 2. There are 15 residues in the CDR3. Germline assignment: CDR1 SGDLS and CDR2 YYNGEE. The CDR3, as DNA: TGTGCCAGCAGCGTAATAGCGGGAGACTACAATGAGCAGTTCTTC. Protein sequence: CASSVIAGDYNEQFF.

The rearrangement joins TRBV7-2 to TRBJ2-7, with 7 bases matching TRBD1. Germline CDR1 and CDR2: SGHTA and FQGNSA. CDR3 size: 13 residues. The J segment lost 5 bases and the V segment lost 2 bases, leaving 3 bases of the junction unmatched. The CDR3, as DNA: TGTGCCAGCAGCTTAACAGGGGCGGACGAGCAGTACTTC. This translates into CASSLTGADEQYF.

Here the CDR3 reads CASSLFETGAEAFF. The DNA for the CDR3 is TGTGCCAGCAGCTTATTTGAAACAGGTGCTGAAGCTTTCTTT. The rearrangement uses TRBV7-6 and TRBJ1-1, with D possibly matching TRBD1 (5 bases). Trimming shortened V by 2 bases and J by 6 bases, and 13 bases separated the two germline ends. CDR1 is SGHVS and CDR2 is FNYEAQ in the germline V gene. The CDR3 has 14 amino acids.

The V gene is TRBV4-1, the J gene TRBJ2-1; 9 bases are shared with TRBD2. CDR1 MGHRA and CDR2 YSYEKL come from the germline V gene. With V trimmed by 4 bases and J by 9 bases, 10 bases remained unmatched. This CDR3 spans 15 amino acids. CDR3 residues: CASSPDVAGVGEQFF. The CDR3 nucleotides are TGCGCCAGCAGCCCGGATGTAGCGGGAGTAGGTGAGCAGTTCTTC.

The rearrangement uses TRBV14 and TRBJ2-1, with 11 positions matching TRBD2. Germline V lookup: CDR1 SGHDN, CDR2 FVKESK. The ends lost 6 bases at V and 5 bases at J; junction bases unmatched: 15. The CDR3 covers 18 residues. The CDR3 loop reads CASSSKFPGTSGNNEQFF. CDR3 bases: TGTGCCAGCAGTTCTAAATTTCCGGGGACTAGCGGTAACAATGAGCAGTTCTTC.

This chain links TRBV12-5 with TRBJ2-3; 12 bases agree with TRBD2. V dropped 1 base and J dropped 5; count of bases not matched to a gene: 4. Germline V CDR1 and CDR2: LGHNT, FRNRAP. The CDR3 extends over 16 amino acids. The CDR3 spells CASGLGLAGGEDTQYF. CDR3 bases: TGTGCTAGTGGTTTGGGGCTAGCGGGAGGGGAAGATACGCAGTATTTT.